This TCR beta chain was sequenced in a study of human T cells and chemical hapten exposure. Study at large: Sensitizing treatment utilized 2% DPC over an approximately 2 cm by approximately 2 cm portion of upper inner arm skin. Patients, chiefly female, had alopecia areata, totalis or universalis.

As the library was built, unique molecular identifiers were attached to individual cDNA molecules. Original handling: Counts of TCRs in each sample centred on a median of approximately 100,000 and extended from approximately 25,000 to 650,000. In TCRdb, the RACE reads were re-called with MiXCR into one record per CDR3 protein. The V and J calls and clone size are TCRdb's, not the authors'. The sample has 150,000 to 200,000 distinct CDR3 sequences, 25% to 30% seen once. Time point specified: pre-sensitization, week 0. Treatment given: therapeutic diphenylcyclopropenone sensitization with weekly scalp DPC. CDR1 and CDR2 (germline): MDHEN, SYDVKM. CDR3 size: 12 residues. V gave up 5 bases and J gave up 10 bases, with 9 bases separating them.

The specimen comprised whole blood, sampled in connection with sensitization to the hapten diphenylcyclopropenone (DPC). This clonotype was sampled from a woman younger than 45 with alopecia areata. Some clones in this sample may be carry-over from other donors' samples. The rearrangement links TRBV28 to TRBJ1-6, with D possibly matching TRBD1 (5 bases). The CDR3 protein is CASSLEGSPLHF. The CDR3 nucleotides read TGTGCCAGCAGTCTAGAGGGGTCACCCCTCCACTTT. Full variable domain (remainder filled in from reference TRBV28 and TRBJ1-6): DVKVTQSSRYLVKRTGEKVFLECVQDMDHENMFWYRQDPGLGLRLIYFSYDVKMKEKGDIPEGYSVSREKKERFSLILESASTNQTSMYLCASSLEGSPLHFGNGTRLTVT.